These 28 T cell receptor beta chains share one sample of origin, sequenced in a study of cytomegalovirus exposure and HLA in healthy donors. Primers: 60 Vbeta forward and 13 Jbeta reverse. Only in-frame clones appear in the TCRdb table, and some are missing; sequencing was by immunoSEQ multiplex PCR. This sample has 150,000 to 200,000 clones, with around 73% found just once. Sequencing was done on a sample of PBMCs. The receptor set was obtained from a male donor in good health and CMV-seronegative.

The chain combines TRBV6-4 with TRBJ1-6; no clear D gene. Trimming cost V 4 bases and J 8 bases, with 9 bases left between them. The V gene's germline CDR1 is MRHNA and CDR2 SNTAGT. This CDR3 is 13 amino acids long. The CDR3 reads CASSVNSYSPLHF. The CDR3 DNA sequence: TGTGCCAGCAGTGTAAACAGTTATTCACCCCTCCACTTT.

This chain uses TRBV19 with TRBJ1-1; D is perhaps TRBD1 (6 bases). Per germline, CDR1 LNHDA and CDR2 SQIVND (reference sequence). The CDR3 covers 15 residues. Trimming stripped 5 bases from V and 6 bases from J, with 19 bases between. The CDR3 coding sequence is TGTGCCAGTAGTCCGGGGGGCGGAAAGAGGGCTGAAGCTTTCTTT. Amino acid sequence: CASSPGGGKRAEAFF. Filled out from reference TRBV19 and TRBJ1-1, the complete variable domain reads DGGITQSPKYLFRKEGQNVTLSCEQNLNHDAMYWYRQDPGQGLRLIYYSQIVNDFQKGDIAEGYSVSREKKESFPLTVTSAQKNPTAFYLCASSPGGGKRAEAFFGQGTRLTVV.

This clone was seen a single time. This chain joins TRBV5-1 and TRBJ1-1, with 8 bases aligning to TRBD1. The ends lost 2 bases at V and 1 base at J; junction bases unmatched: 4. CDR3 length: 15 amino acids. Germline loops: CDR1 SGHRS, CDR2 YFSETQ. The CDR3, as DNA: TGCGCCAGCAGCTTAATTGGGACAGGGAACACTGAAGCTTTCTTT. It yields the protein CASSLIGTGNTEAFF. Together with reference TRBV5-1 and TRBJ1-1, the CDR3 gives the full variable domain: KAGVTQTPRYLIKTRGQQVTLSCSPISGHRSVSWYQQTPGQGLQFLFEYFSETQRNKGNFPGRFSGRQFSNSRSEMNVSTLELGDSALYLCASSLIGTGNTEAFFGQGTRLTVV.

This clone has only a few counts. The CDR3 protein is CASSRGEVNQPQHF. The CDR3 bases are TGTGCCAGCAGCCGGGGGGAGGTAAATCAGCCCCAGCATTTT. V is TRBV7-9 and J is TRBJ1-5; tentatively, D is TRBD1 (5 bases). CDR3 length: 14 amino acids. Germline CDR1 reads SEHNR; CDR2 reads FQNEAQ (reference sequence). The ends were cut back, 5 bases at V and 4 bases at J, with 12 bases in the middle. The whole variable domain, filled in from reference TRBV7-9 and TRBJ1-5, reads DTGVSQNPRHKITKRGQNVTFRCDPISEHNRLYWYRQTLGQGPEFLTYFQNEAQLEKSRLLSDRFSAERPKGSFSTLEIQRTEQGDSAMYLCASSRGEVNQPQHFGDGTRLSIL.

V usage is TRBV14 and J usage is TRBJ2-5; TRBD1 matches at 8 bases. Looked up from germline, CDR1 is SGHDN and CDR2 is FVKESK. V shed 2 bases, J shed 6 bases, and the junction held 5 bases outside the gene matches. The CDR3 has 14 amino acids. The CDR3 DNA reads TGTGCCAGCAGCCAACAGGGGGCAGTAAAGACCCAGTACTTC. This encodes CASSQQGAVKTQYF. Combining the CDR3 with reference TRBV14 and TRBJ2-5 gives the whole variable domain EAGVTQFPSHSVIEKGQTVTLRCDPISGHDNLYWYRRVMGKEIKFLLHFVKESKQDESGMPNNRFLAERTGGTYSTLKVQPAELEDSGVYFCASSQQGAVKTQYFGPGTRLLVL.

The CDR3 loop reads CASSLFSNEQFF. The DNA for the CDR3 is TGCGCCAGCAGCTTGTTTTCGAATGAGCAGTTCTTC. The chain recombines TRBV5-1 with TRBJ2-1; D not resolved. The CDR3 runs 12 residues. In germline, CDR1 is SGHRS, CDR2 YFSETQ. Trimming shortened V by 1 base and J by 7 bases, and 6 bases separated the two germline ends. Full variable domain (missing parts from reference TRBV5-1 and TRBJ2-1): KAGVTQTPRYLIKTRGQQVTLSCSPISGHRSVSWYQQTPGQGLQFLFEYFSETQRNKGNFPGRFSGRQFSNSRSEMNVSTLELGDSALYLCASSLFSNEQFFGPGTRLTVL.

The CDR3 region is CASSLGGYEQYF. In DNA form, the CDR3 reads TGTGCCAGCAGCTTGGGAGGTTACGAGCAGTACTTC. V gene TRBV5-8 combines with J gene TRBJ2-7; D not certain. This CDR3 contains 12 residues. CDR1 is SGHTS, CDR2 YDEGEE, per germline. The ends were cut back, 0 bases at V and 4 bases at J, with 5 bases in the middle.

This clone has only a few counts. The CDR3 DNA follows: TGTGCCAGCAGCCGTTTATCAGGGACAGGGAGGACTGAAGCTTTCTTT. This encodes CASSRLSGTGRTEAFF. The rearrangement links TRBV14 to TRBJ1-1; 9 nucleotides align to TRBD1. Trimming took 4 bases from V and 5 from J; bases not matched to a gene: 11. This CDR3 has 16 amino acids. Germline V gene sequence: CDR1 SGHDN, CDR2 FVKESK.

The chain recombines TRBV29-1 with TRBJ2-1; 12 positions match TRBD1. The CDR3 loop spans 13 amino acids. The germline gives CDR1 SQVTM, CDR2 ANQGSEA. J gave up 10 bases and V 7 bases, and 8 bases lay outside the gene matches. CDR3 bases: TGCAGCGGGACCGGGACAGGGGGCGAGGAGCAGTTCTTC. This gives the protein CSGTGTGGEEQFF.

The gene calls are TRBV7-8 and TRBJ1-3; D gene uncertain. The germline gives CDR1 SGHVS, CDR2 FQNEAQ. Between the trimmed V and J ends, which lost 5 bases and 2 bases, there was a span of 13 bases. The CDR3 totals 15 residues. The CDR3 sequence: CASSMTRGTGNTIYF. CDR3 sequence (DNA): TGTGCCAGCAGCATGACCAGAGGGACTGGAAACACCATATATTTT.

The chain employs TRBV30 and TRBJ1-3; TRBD1 might be the D (6 bases). Germline loops: CDR1 GTSNPN, CDR2 SVGIG (reference sequence). There are 13 residues in the CDR3. Trimming shortened V by 5 bases and J by 8 bases, and 16 bases separated the two germline ends. This CDR3 reads CAWGQSSRDTIYF. As DNA, the CDR3 is TGTGCCTGGGGACAGTCCTCTAGAGACACCATATATTTT.

The rearrangement uses TRBV5-4 and TRBJ2-5; D is perhaps TRBD1 (5 bases). The V and J ends lost 4 bases and 3 bases respectively, with 13 bases between them. The CDR3 loop spans 14 amino acids. Germline CDR1 is SGHNT and CDR2 is YYREEE (reference sequence). This CDR3 reads CASSPGQGKETQYF. CDR3 coding DNA: TGTGCCAGCAGCCCCGGGCAGGGCAAAGAGACCCAGTACTTC.

The chain recombines TRBV7-9 with TRBJ2-1; the match to TRBD2 covers 12 bases. V was pared by 0 bases and J by 15 bases, with 6 bases of the junction left unmatched. This CDR3 contains 14 residues. Germline values: CDR1 SEHNR, CDR2 FQNEAQ (reference sequence). CDR3 in DNA: TGTGCCAGCAGCTTAGCACTAGCGGGGGGCCGTCTGTTCTTC. Its translation: CASSLALAGGRLFF.

The sample holds a few counts of this clone. This chain uses TRBV5-1 with TRBJ2-7; TRBD2 might be the D (6 bases). V was pared by 4 bases and J by 0 bases, with 11 bases between. The CDR3 sequence is 14 residues long. Germline loops: CDR1 SGHRS, CDR2 YFSETQ. The chain's CDR3 is CASSPLTSSYEQYF. The CDR3 DNA reads as TGCGCCAGCAGCCCATTGACTAGCTCCTACGAGCAGTACTTC.

V is TRBV6-1 and J is TRBJ2-7; tentatively, D is TRBD2 (6 bases). Trimming left V 1 base short and J 3 bases short, with 16 bases between. The CDR3 sequence is 16 residues long. CDR1 MNHNS and CDR2 SASEGT come from the germline V gene. The CDR3 bases are TGTGCCAGCAGTGAAGTCAGCGGGCCATTCGACTACGAGCAGTACTTC. It is translated as CASSEVSGPFDYEQYF.

The CDR3 region is CASTDRGRVGNEKLFF. The CDR3 nucleotides are TGTGCCAGTACGGATCGGGGGAGGGTTGGTAATGAAAAACTGTTTTTT. The chain links TRBV19 to TRBJ1-4, with D perhaps TRBD1 (5 bases). Germline V gene sequence: CDR1 LNHDA, CDR2 SQIVND (reference sequence). Trimming took off 7 bases at V and 4 bases at J, with 19 bases between the two ends. This CDR3 comprises 16 residues.

The J gene is TRBJ2-3, the V gene TRBV19; TRBD2 agrees at 10 bases. The CDR3 is 15 amino acids. V dropped 3 bases and J dropped 6; count of bases not matched to a gene: 6. Germline V lookup: CDR1 LNHDA, CDR2 SQIVND (reference sequence). The CDR3 spells CASSIILAGADTQYF. The CDR3 DNA follows: TGTGCCAGTAGTATTATCCTAGCGGGAGCCGATACGCAGTATTTT.

A remark on this clone: The same CDR3 can be traced to other DNA sequences in this sample. V usage is TRBV4-2 and J usage is TRBJ1-5; possible D gene TRBD1, 6 bases. CDR1 is LGHNA and CDR2 is YNFKEQ in the germline V gene. The V and J ends lost 1 base and 0 bases respectively, with 7 bases between them. This CDR3 has 15 amino acids. The DNA of the CDR3 is TGTGCCAGCAGCCAAGGACAGGATAGCAATCAGCCCCAGCATTTT. Protein: CASSQGQDSNQPQHF.

The rearrangement joins TRBV9 to TRBJ2-3, with TRBD2 matching 8 bases. CDR3 length: 15 residues. The trim removed 4 bases at V and 0 bases at J, leaving 4 bases unmatched. Germline CDR1 and CDR2: SGDLS and YYNGEE. CDR3 in amino acids: CASSQSGGSTDTQYF. CDR3 coding DNA: TGTGCCAGCAGCCAAAGCGGGGGAAGCACAGATACGCAGTATTTT.

CDR3 DNA: TGTGCCAGCAGTTTCACGGGATCAGGAAAGGCCCCAGCTTTCTTT. This encodes CASSFTGSGKAPAFF. V usage is TRBV27 and J usage is TRBJ1-1, with D hard to call. Germline V gives CDR1 MNHEY, CDR2 SMNVEV (reference sequence). This CDR3 is built from 15 residues. The V end lost 3 bases, the J end lost 10 bases, and 21 bases lay between the germline ends.

This chain links TRBV10-3 with TRBJ1-1; the D gene is possibly TRBD1 (6 bases). CDR3 length: 14 residues. Germline V gene lookup returns CDR1 ENHRY and CDR2 SYGVKD. Trimming pared 6 bases from V and 1 base from J, leaving 12 bases between. CDR3 amino acids: CAIRRQGWNTEAFF. The CDR3, as DNA: TGTGCCATCAGACGGCAGGGGTGGAACACTGAAGCTTTCTTT.

This clone was seen a few times. This sequence joins TRBV6-5 and TRBJ1-5; D not certain. The CDR3 totals 13 residues. The V gene lost 5 bases and the J gene lost 9 bases, with 14 bases spanning the gap. The germline V gene encodes CDR1 MNHEY and CDR2 SVGAGI. The CDR3 loop reads CASSDGSHRPQHF. The DNA of the CDR3 is TGTGCCAGCAGTGACGGGTCCCACCGGCCCCAGCATTTT.

The V and J genes are TRBV18 and TRBJ2-7; D unresolved. Per the germline V gene, CDR1 is KGHSH and CDR2 is LQKENI. V was pared by 2 bases and J by 3 bases, with 8 bases between. The CDR3 contains 13 residues. The CDR3 region has the DNA TGTGCCAGCTCACCAGATAACAGCTACGAGCAGTACTTC. Translation: CASSPDNSYEQYF.

The rearrangement links TRBV19 to TRBJ2-7; possible D gene TRBD2, 5 bases. Germline CDR1 and CDR2: LNHDA and SQIVND (reference sequence). V was shortened by 7 bases and J by 3 bases, with 13 bases between the two germline ends. CDR3 length equals 13 residues. CDR3 nucleotide sequence: TGTGCCAGTATCGTTCTAGCCCTCTACGAGCAGTACTTC. Amino acid sequence: CASIVLALYEQYF.

This chain uses TRBV2 with TRBJ2-3; TRBD2 matches at 10 bases. V was clipped by 5 bases and J by 4 bases; unmatched bases: 6. CDR1 is SNHLY and CDR2 is FYNNEI in the germline V gene. The CDR3 has 15 residues. The CDR3 sequence is CASSLTSGRADTQYF. The CDR3 region has the DNA TGTGCCAGCAGTCTGACCAGCGGGAGGGCAGATACGCAGTATTTT.

The chain couples TRBV4-1 to TRBJ2-1; 9 nucleotides agree with TRBD2. This CDR3 has 16 amino acids. From germline, CDR1 is MGHRA and CDR2 YSYEKL. The J segment lost 10 bases and the V segment lost 1 base, leaving 11 bases of the junction unmatched. CDR3 region: CASSQGPAAGGPEQFF. In DNA form, the CDR3 reads TGCGCCAGCAGCCAAGGTCCTGCAGCGGGGGGCCCCGAGCAGTTCTTC.

This chain connects TRBV29-1 to TRBJ2-3; weak D call: TRBD2 (5 bases). Germline lookup yields CDR1 SQVTM and CDR2 ANQGSEA. CDR3 size: 12 residues. Trimming left V 4 bases short and J 0 bases short, with 5 bases between. This CDR3 is CSVGTSTDTQYF. The CDR3 region has the DNA TGCAGCGTTGGGACTAGCACAGATACGCAGTATTTT.

The rearrangement links TRBV7-2 to TRBJ2-1; 7 nucleotides line up with TRBD1. In germline, CDR1 is SGHTA, CDR2 FQGNSA. V trimming: 6 bases; J trimming: 3 bases; junction bases outside the gene matches: 8. This CDR3 is built from 15 residues. The CDR3 region is CASRAQGEIYNEQFF. DNA for the CDR3: TGTGCCAGCAGGGCGCAGGGGGAAATCTACAATGAGCAGTTCTTC.